This T cell receptor (beta chain) was found in a study of blood T cell repertoires in COVID-19. Study as a whole: T cells, B-cell-depleted T cells, or PBMCs provided the cDNA or gDNA that served as material.

This CDR3 has 15 amino acids. Per germline, CDR1 SGDLS and CDR2 YYNGEE. With 3 bases removed from V and 6 bases from J, the gap between germline ends came to 16 bases. Authors' processing steps: Scientists estimated how many nucleated cells there were by amplifying reference gene primers. The table came from immunoSEQ multiplex PCR; TCRdb's copy has only in-frame clones and leaves some out. V and J calls plus clone size are reproduced from that table; the DNA served to infer D and trimming. The data hold tens of thousands of clones, with roughly 85% observed a single time. Seattle patient enrollment occurred during active infection, with longitudinal follow-up thereafter.

This sequence was found in an older woman with COVID-19, enrolled during active disease. V usage is TRBV9 and J usage is TRBJ1-5, with no clear D. The sequencing input was peripheral blood. Here the CDR3 DNA reads TGTGCCAGCAGCGCGCGACCGGGGTTAGGTCAGCCCCAGCATTTT. Its translation: CASSARPGLGQPQHF.